A single sample is the source of the 2 T cell receptor beta chains below, sequenced in a study of blood T cell repertoires in COVID-19. Data came from immunoSEQ multiplex PCR; TCRdb stores just in-frame clones and leaves some out. The sample shows just over 60,000 clones, 65% to 80% of them seen only once. Sequenced material: peripheral blood. These TCRs come from a woman of 80 years or more with active or convalescent COVID-19.

The chain uses TRBV27 and TRBJ1-2; weak D call: TRBD1 (6 bases). This CDR3 is built from 13 residues. Trimming removed 7 bases at V and 2 bases at J, with 11 bases between. From germline, CDR1 is MNHEY and CDR2 SMNVEV (reference sequence). CDR3 amino acids: CASKRDTNYGYTF. For the CDR3, the DNA is TGTGCCAGCAAACGGGACACCAACTATGGCTACACCTTC.

The J gene is TRBJ2-6, the V gene TRBV2; D may be TRBD1 (6 bases). This CDR3 spans 17 amino acids. Between the trimmed V and J ends, which lost 7 bases and 1 base, there was a span of 17 bases. Germline V gene data show CDR1 as SNHLY and CDR2 as FYNNEI. CDR3 loop: CASTRTDMRSGANVLTF. In nucleotides, the CDR3 is TGTGCCAGCACCCGGACAGATATGCGTTCTGGGGCCAACGTCCTGACTTTC.